Listed below are T cell receptor beta chains from one sample, sequenced in a study of vaccination effects on CD4 cells after COVID-19. Produced via immunoSEQ multiplex PCR; TCRdb's table is partial and in-frame only. The table includes 70,000 or so clones, about four fifths detected once. No antigens are known for them. This specimen consisted of CD4+ T cells from PBMCs cultured with HCoV-NL63 spike peptides, obtained before COVID-19 vaccination. These receptors were obtained from a human donor who received a COVID-19 vaccine. The CDR3 runs from the conserved cysteine through the conserved F or W. Each record gives: clone size, V gene, D gene, J gene, CDR3 protein, CDR3 DNA. D genes are given only for firm matches. A clone size is listed for some rows: how often the clone was seen (once, few, many), or a class if it is expanded.

clone size: few; V gene: TRBV4-1; D gene: -; J gene: TRBJ1-5; CDR3 protein: CASSQFPGLPNQPQHF; CDR3 DNA: TGCGCCAGCAGCCAATTCCCGGGACTCCCCAATCAGCCCCAGCATTTT
clone size: -; V gene: TRBV6-6; D gene: TRBD1; J gene: TRBJ1-4; CDR3 protein: CASRPQGVWTEKLFF; CDR3 DNA: TGTGCCAGCAGGCCGCAGGGGGTTTGGACTGAAAAACTGTTTTTT
clone size: -; V gene: TRBV9; D gene: -; J gene: TRBJ2-1; CDR3 protein: CASSVVGGSNEQFF; CDR3 DNA: TGTGCCAGCAGCGTAGTCGGGGGAAGCAATGAGCAGTTCTTC
clone size: once; V gene: TRBV10-1; D gene: -; J gene: TRBJ1-1; CDR3 protein: CASSPGNTEAFF; CDR3 DNA: TGCGCCAGCAGTCCAGGGAACACTGAAGCTTTCTTT
clone size: -; V gene: TRBV5-1; D gene: TRBD1; J gene: TRBJ1-2; CDR3 protein: CASSLDPQGATAYGYTF; CDR3 DNA: TGCGCCAGCAGCTTGGATCCCCAGGGGGCTACGGCCTATGGCTACACCTTC
clone size: -; V gene: TRBV20-1; D gene: TRBD1; J gene: TRBJ1-5; CDR3 protein: CSASSTGGGNQPQHF; CDR3 DNA: TGCAGTGCTAGTTCCACAGGGGGCGGGAATCAGCCCCAGCATTTT
clone size: -; V gene: TRBV7-3; D gene: TRBD2; J gene: TRBJ2-1; CDR3 protein: CASSFSTSGYYNEQFF; CDR3 DNA: TGTGCCAGCAGCTTTTCGACTAGCGGCTACTACAATGAGCAGTTCTTC
clone size: -; V gene: TRBV5-6; D gene: TRBD1; J gene: TRBJ1-2; CDR3 protein: CASSAVGQPNSYGYTF; CDR3 DNA: TGTGCCAGCAGCGCGGTGGGACAGCCTAACTCCTATGGCTACACCTTC
clone size: -; V gene: TRBV4-1; D gene: TRBD1; J gene: TRBJ1-1; CDR3 protein: CASSPSASGGATGATEAFF; CDR3 DNA: TGCGCCAGCAGCCCATCGGCCTCAGGGGGCGCCACGGGGGCCACTGAAGCTTTCTTT
clone size: few; V gene: TRBV5-1; D gene: -; J gene: TRBJ1-4; CDR3 protein: CASSPNTGRWEKLFF; CDR3 DNA: TGCGCCAGCAGCCCGAATACAGGGAGGTGGGAAAAACTGTTTTTT
clone size: -; V gene: TRBV15; D gene: TRBD1; J gene: TRBJ2-1; CDR3 protein: CATSGRGTGEREQFF; CDR3 DNA: TGTGCCACCAGCGGCAGGGGGACAGGGGAACGTGAGCAGTTCTTC
clone size: few; V gene: TRBV29-1; D gene: -; J gene: TRBJ1-4; CDR3 protein: CSATGTSNEKLFF; CDR3 DNA: TGCAGCGCAACCGGGACTTCTAATGAAAAACTGTTTTTT
clone size: -; V gene: TRBV20-1; D gene: -; J gene: TRBJ1-1; CDR3 protein: CSASDYGGNTEAFF; CDR3 DNA: TGCAGTGCTAGTGATTATGGGGGAAACACTGAAGCTTTCTTT
clone size: -; V gene: TRBV19; D gene: -; J gene: TRBJ2-1; CDR3 protein: CASSILGFHEQFF; CDR3 DNA: TGTGCCAGTAGTATTTTGGGGTTCCATGAGCAGTTCTTC
clone size: few; V gene: TRBV7-9; D gene: -; J gene: TRBJ2-1; CDR3 protein: CASSHTSLSPYNEQFF; CDR3 DNA: TGTGCCAGCAGCCACACTTCTCTCAGTCCCTACAATGAGCAGTTCTTC
clone size: -; V gene: TRBV19; D gene: -; J gene: TRBJ1-4; CDR3 protein: CASSMDPPATNEKLFF; CDR3 DNA: TGTGCCAGTAGTATGGATCCCCCAGCAACTAATGAAAAACTGTTTTTT
clone size: -; V gene: TRBV7-8; D gene: TRBD2; J gene: TRBJ2-1; CDR3 protein: CASSRGLAVTYNEQFF; CDR3 DNA: TGTGCCAGCAGCCGAGGACTAGCGGTCACCTACAATGAGCAGTTCTTC
clone size: -; V gene: TRBV11-1; D gene: TRBD1; J gene: TRBJ2-3; CDR3 protein: CASSRGQGVGDTQYF; CDR3 DNA: TGTGCCAGCAGCCGGGGACAGGGGGTTGGAGATACGCAGTATTTT
clone size: -; V gene: TRBV9; D gene: -; J gene: TRBJ1-2; CDR3 protein: CASSVVGGPDGYTF; CDR3 DNA: TGTGCCAGCAGCGTAGTCGGGGGGCCCGACGGCTACACCTTC
clone size: -; V gene: TRBV7-2; D gene: TRBD1; J gene: TRBJ1-6; CDR3 protein: CASKRTGGESPLHF; CDR3 DNA: TGTGCCAGCAAACGGACAGGGGGCGAATCACCCCTCCACTTT
clone size: few; V gene: TRBV30; D gene: -; J gene: TRBJ1-2; CDR3 protein: CAYSMNYGYTF; CDR3 DNA: TGTGCCTACTCAATGAACTATGGCTACACCTTC
clone size: -; V gene: TRBV15; D gene: -; J gene: TRBJ1-4; CDR3 protein: CATSIQTTNEKLFF; CDR3 DNA: TGTGCCACCAGCATACAGACAACTAATGAAAAACTGTTTTTT
clone size: few; V gene: TRBV2; D gene: -; J gene: TRBJ2-2; CDR3 protein: CASTLLATNTGELFF; CDR3 DNA: TGTGCCAGCACCCTACTAGCAACGAACACCGGGGAGCTGTTTTTT
clone size: -; V gene: TRBV9; D gene: TRBD1; J gene: TRBJ2-2; CDR3 protein: CASSDHGQGPAGELFF; CDR3 DNA: TGTGCCAGCAGCGACCACGGACAGGGTCCCGCCGGGGAGCTGTTTTTT
clone size: few; V gene: TRBV24-1; D gene: TRBD1; J gene: TRBJ2-4; CDR3 protein: CATSSGQGAGRYIQYF; CDR3 DNA: TGTGCCACCAGCTCGGGACAGGGGGCCGGGCGCTACATTCAGTACTTC
clone size: -; V gene: TRBV9; D gene: -; J gene: TRBJ1-4; CDR3 protein: CASSVDRTSNEKLFF; CDR3 DNA: TGTGCCAGCAGCGTAGATCGGACTTCTAATGAAAAACTGTTTTTT
clone size: few; V gene: TRBV7-8; D gene: -; J gene: TRBJ1-6; CDR3 protein: CASSPATGAPLHF; CDR3 DNA: TGTGCCAGCAGCCCAGCGACGGGAGCACCCCTCCACTTT
clone size: few; V gene: TRBV6-1; D gene: -; J gene: TRBJ1-2; CDR3 protein: CASSEGIRGYGYTF; CDR3 DNA: TGTGCCAGCAGTGAAGGGATACGAGGCTATGGCTACACCTTC
clone size: -; V gene: TRBV19; D gene: TRBD2; J gene: TRBJ2-1; CDR3 protein: CASTLSGGPYNEQFF; CDR3 DNA: TGTGCCAGTACCCTTAGCGGGGGGCCGTACAATGAGCAGTTCTTC
clone size: few; V gene: TRBV11-2; D gene: -; J gene: TRBJ1-2; CDR3 protein: CASSLDPTVYGYTF; CDR3 DNA: TGTGCCAGCAGCTTAGATCCAACAGTGTATGGCTACACCTTC
clone size: -; V gene: TRBV28; D gene: -; J gene: TRBJ2-4; CDR3 protein: CASPMGCPKNIQYF; CDR3 DNA: TGTGCCAGCCCCATGGGGTGCCCCAAAAACATTCAGTACTTC
clone size: -; V gene: TRBV7-3; D gene: TRBD1; J gene: TRBJ2-1; CDR3 protein: CASSTGTGDYNEQFF; CDR3 DNA: TGTGCCAGCAGCACCGGGACAGGAGACTACAATGAGCAGTTCTTC
clone size: few; V gene: TRBV10-1; D gene: -; J gene: TRBJ2-1; CDR3 protein: CASSRRVSDEQFF; CDR3 DNA: TGCGCCAGCAGTCGAAGGGTTTCCGATGAGCAGTTCTTC
clone size: once; V gene: TRBV30; D gene: TRBD1; J gene: TRBJ1-1; CDR3 protein: CAGQPGQGLNTEAFF; CDR3 DNA: TGTGCCGGTCAACCGGGACAGGGACTGAACACTGAAGCTTTCTTT
clone size: -; V gene: TRBV6-6; D gene: -; J gene: TRBJ1-4; CDR3 protein: CASSYPRDIEKLFF; CDR3 DNA: TGTGCCAGCAGTTACCCAAGGGACATTGAAAAACTGTTTTTT
clone size: -; V gene: TRBV5-1; D gene: -; J gene: TRBJ2-5; CDR3 protein: CASSGVVQETQYF; CDR3 DNA: TGCGCCAGCAGCGGGGTGGTCCAAGAGACCCAGTACTTC
clone size: -; V gene: TRBV5-4; D gene: -; J gene: TRBJ2-5; CDR3 protein: CASSLENREETQYF; CDR3 DNA: TGTGCCAGCAGCTTGGAAAACAGAGAAGAGACCCAGTACTTC
clone size: -; V gene: TRBV18; D gene: TRBD2; J gene: TRBJ2-1; CDR3 protein: CASSPGGDNEQFF; CDR3 DNA: TGTGCCAGCTCACCAGGGGGGGACAATGAGCAGTTCTTC
clone size: -; V gene: TRBV7-3; D gene: TRBD2; J gene: TRBJ2-5; CDR3 protein: CASSLYGTSSETQYF; CDR3 DNA: TGTGCCAGCAGCTTATACGGGACTAGCTCTGAGACCCAGTACTTC
clone size: -; V gene: TRBV7-9; D gene: TRBD2; J gene: TRBJ2-5; CDR3 protein: CASRIGLAGQETQYF; CDR3 DNA: TGTGCCAGCAGGATTGGACTAGCGGGGCAAGAGACCCAGTACTTC
clone size: -; V gene: TRBV5-1; D gene: TRBD1; J gene: TRBJ1-6; CDR3 protein: CASSLDNRGLDNSPLHF; CDR3 DNA: TGCGCCAGCAGCTTGGATAACAGGGGCCTTGATAATTCACCCCTCCACTTT
clone size: few; V gene: TRBV28; D gene: -; J gene: TRBJ2-2; CDR3 protein: CASSSRPELFF; CDR3 DNA: TGTGCCAGCAGTTCAAGACCGGAGCTGTTTTTT
clone size: -; V gene: TRBV24-1; D gene: TRBD1; J gene: TRBJ2-3; CDR3 protein: CATGPLTGGDTQYF; CDR3 DNA: TGTGCCACCGGTCCCTTGACAGGGGGCGATACGCAGTATTTT
clone size: few; V gene: TRBV3-1/TRBV3-2; D gene: -; J gene: TRBJ1-6; CDR3 protein: CASSQDGGGSPLHF; CDR3 DNA: TGTGCCAGCAGCCAAGACGGAGGAGGGTCACCCCTCCACTTT
clone size: -; V gene: TRBV10-3; D gene: -; J gene: TRBJ1-3; CDR3 protein: CAAAGGDSGNTIYF; CDR3 DNA: TGTGCCGCCGCGGGGGGCGACTCTGGAAACACCATATATTTT
clone size: once; V gene: TRBV10-1; D gene: -; J gene: TRBJ2-2; CDR3 protein: CASMRTANTGELFF; CDR3 DNA: TGCGCCAGCATGCGGACAGCGAACACCGGGGAGCTGTTTTTT